This is a list of T cell receptor beta chains from one sample in a study of shared clonotypes between healthy human individuals. Generated by immunoSEQ multiplex PCR, the TCRdb table keeps only in-frame clones and is missing some. The data show 2 million to 2.5 million clones, about 94% seen once. Sequencing input: naive CD4+ T cells sorted from blood. The receptors derive from a young man in good health. Each CDR3 is given with its conserved first and last residue. Fields, in order: CDR3 DNA, CDR3 protein, V gene, J gene, D gene, clone size. D genes are given only for firm matches. Some rows have no size entry. The others give once, few or many, or a class for an expanded clone.

CDR3 DNA: TGTGCCAGCAGTGAAGATCTTTATAGCAATCAGCCCCAGCATTTT
CDR3 protein: CASSEDLYSNQPQHF
V gene: TRBV2
J gene: TRBJ1-5
D gene: .
clone size: .

CDR3 DNA: TGTGCCAGCAGAGCCGACAGGGGGGAAAAACTGTTTTTT
CDR3 protein: CASRADRGEKLFF
V gene: TRBV7-2
J gene: TRBJ1-4
D gene: TRBD1
clone size: once

CDR3 DNA: TGTGCCAGCAGTGGCGAGTTTTCCGGTTCACCCCTCCACTTT
CDR3 protein: CASSGEFSGSPLHF
V gene: TRBV2
J gene: TRBJ1-6
D gene: .
clone size: .

CDR3 DNA: TGTGCCTGGAGTATCGGCAGGGAACAAGAGACCCAGTACTTC
CDR3 protein: CAWSIGREQETQYF
V gene: TRBV30
J gene: TRBJ2-5
D gene: .
clone size: once

CDR3 DNA: TGTGCCAGCCTCGATACTAGGGCGAATCAGCCCCAGCATTTT
CDR3 protein: CASLDTRANQPQHF
V gene: TRBV19
J gene: TRBJ1-5
D gene: .
clone size: .

CDR3 DNA: TGTGCCATCAGTGAGCGTGGTCTAAACACAGATACGCAGTATTTT
CDR3 protein: CAISERGLNTDTQYF
V gene: TRBV10-3
J gene: TRBJ2-3
D gene: .
clone size: .

CDR3 DNA: TGTGCCATCAGCCCTCGGACAGGGAGCGGCGGATATATGAACACTGAAGCTTTCTTT
CDR3 protein: CAISPRTGSGGYMNTEAFF
V gene: TRBV10-3
J gene: TRBJ1-1
D gene: TRBD1
clone size: .

CDR3 DNA: TGTGCCTGGAGTGAACAGACCAATCAGCCCCAGCATTTT
CDR3 protein: CAWSEQTNQPQHF
V gene: TRBV30
J gene: TRBJ1-5
D gene: .
clone size: .

CDR3 DNA: TGTGCCAGCAGCCGGGGGGTAACCGGGGAGCTGTTTTTT
CDR3 protein: CASSRGVTGELFF
V gene: TRBV11-3
J gene: TRBJ2-2
D gene: TRBD2
clone size: .

CDR3 DNA: TGTGCCAGCAGCGCCGGGACAGGGGTACGCGAGCAGTACTTC
CDR3 protein: CASSAGTGVREQYF
V gene: TRBV9
J gene: TRBJ2-7
D gene: TRBD1
clone size: once

CDR3 DNA: TGTGCCAGCAGTTTTCAGGGGCATGGAGCCAAAAACATTCAGTACTTC
CDR3 protein: CASSFQGHGAKNIQYF
V gene: TRBV27
J gene: TRBJ2-4
D gene: .
clone size: .